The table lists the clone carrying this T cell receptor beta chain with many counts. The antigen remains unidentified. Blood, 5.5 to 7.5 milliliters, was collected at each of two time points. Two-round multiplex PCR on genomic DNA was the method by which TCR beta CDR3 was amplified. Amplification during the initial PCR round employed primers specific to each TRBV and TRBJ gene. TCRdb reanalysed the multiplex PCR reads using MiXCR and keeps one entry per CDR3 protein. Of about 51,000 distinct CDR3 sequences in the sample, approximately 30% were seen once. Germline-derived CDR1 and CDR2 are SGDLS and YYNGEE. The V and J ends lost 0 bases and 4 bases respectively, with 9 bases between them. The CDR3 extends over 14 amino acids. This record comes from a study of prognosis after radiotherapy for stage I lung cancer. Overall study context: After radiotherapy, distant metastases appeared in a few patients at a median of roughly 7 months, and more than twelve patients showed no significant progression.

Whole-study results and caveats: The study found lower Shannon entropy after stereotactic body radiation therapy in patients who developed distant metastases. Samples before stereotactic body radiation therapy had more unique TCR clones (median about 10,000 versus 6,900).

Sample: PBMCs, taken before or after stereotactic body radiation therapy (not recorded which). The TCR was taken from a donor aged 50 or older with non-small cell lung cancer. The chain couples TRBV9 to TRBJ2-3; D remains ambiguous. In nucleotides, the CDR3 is TGTGCCAGCAGCGTAGGGTCGAGAGCAGATACGCAGTATTTT. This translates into CASSVGSRADTQYF.